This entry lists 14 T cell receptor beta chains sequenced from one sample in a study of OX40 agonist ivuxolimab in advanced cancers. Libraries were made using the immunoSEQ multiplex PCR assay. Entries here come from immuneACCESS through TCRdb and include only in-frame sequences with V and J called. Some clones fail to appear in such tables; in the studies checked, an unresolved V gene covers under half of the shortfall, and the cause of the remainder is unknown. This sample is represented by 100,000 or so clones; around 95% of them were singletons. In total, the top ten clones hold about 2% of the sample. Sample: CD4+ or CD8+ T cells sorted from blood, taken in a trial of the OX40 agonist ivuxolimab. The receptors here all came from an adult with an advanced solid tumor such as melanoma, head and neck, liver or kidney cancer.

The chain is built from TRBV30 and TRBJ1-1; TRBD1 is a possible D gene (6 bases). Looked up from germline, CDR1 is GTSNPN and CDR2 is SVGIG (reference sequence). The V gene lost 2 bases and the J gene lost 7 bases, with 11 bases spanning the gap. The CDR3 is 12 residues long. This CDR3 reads CAWSSQGDEAFF. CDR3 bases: TGTGCCTGGAGTTCACAGGGTGATGAAGCTTTCTTT.

The CDR3 loop is CASSVWDSSYEQYF. The CDR3 DNA sequence: TGTGCCAGCAGCGTTTGGGACAGCTCCTACGAGCAGTACTTC. This chain joins TRBV9 and TRBJ2-7; 7 nucleotides match TRBD1. Germline lookup yields CDR1 SGDLS and CDR2 YYNGEE. The CDR3 runs 14 residues. The junction had 2 bases not matched to a gene; V was cut back by 2 bases and J by 0 bases.

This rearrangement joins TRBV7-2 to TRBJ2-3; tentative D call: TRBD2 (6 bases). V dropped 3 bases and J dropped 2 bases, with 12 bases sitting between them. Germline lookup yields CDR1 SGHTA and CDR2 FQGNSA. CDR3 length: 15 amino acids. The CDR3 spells CASSLKRANTDTQYF. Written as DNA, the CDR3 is TGTGCCAGCAGCTTGAAGCGGGCAAACACAGATACGCAGTATTTT.

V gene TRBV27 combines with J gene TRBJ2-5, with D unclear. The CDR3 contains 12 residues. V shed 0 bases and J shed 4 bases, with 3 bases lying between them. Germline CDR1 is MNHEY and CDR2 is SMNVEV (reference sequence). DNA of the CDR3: TGTGCCAGCAGTTTATCAGGAGAGACCCAGTACTTC. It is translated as CASSLSGETQYF.

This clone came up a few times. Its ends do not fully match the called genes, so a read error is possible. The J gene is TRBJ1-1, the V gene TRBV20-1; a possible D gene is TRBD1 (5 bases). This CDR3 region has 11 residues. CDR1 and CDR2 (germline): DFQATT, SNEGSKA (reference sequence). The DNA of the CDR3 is TGCAGTGCTCCTAGGACAACTGGAGCTTTCTTT. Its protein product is CSAPRTTGAFF.

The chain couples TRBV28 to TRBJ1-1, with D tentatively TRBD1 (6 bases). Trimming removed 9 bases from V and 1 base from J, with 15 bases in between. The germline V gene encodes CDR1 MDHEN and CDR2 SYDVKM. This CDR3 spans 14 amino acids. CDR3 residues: CASKEQGSNTEAFF. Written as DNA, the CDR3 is TGTGCCAGTAAGGAACAGGGCTCGAACACTGAAGCTTTCTTT.

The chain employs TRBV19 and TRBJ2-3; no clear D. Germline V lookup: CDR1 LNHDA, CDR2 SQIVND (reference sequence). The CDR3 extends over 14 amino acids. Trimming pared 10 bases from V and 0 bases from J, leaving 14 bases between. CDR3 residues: CATNDSPSTDTQYF. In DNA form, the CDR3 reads TGTGCCACGAATGACTCACCTAGCACAGATACGCAGTATTTT.

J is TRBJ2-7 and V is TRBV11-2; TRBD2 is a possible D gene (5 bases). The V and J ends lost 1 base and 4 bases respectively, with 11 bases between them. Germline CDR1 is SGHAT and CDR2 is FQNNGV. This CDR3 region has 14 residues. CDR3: CASSLAPEGYEQYF. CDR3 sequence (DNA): TGTGCCAGCAGCTTAGCTCCAGAGGGATACGAGCAGTACTTC.

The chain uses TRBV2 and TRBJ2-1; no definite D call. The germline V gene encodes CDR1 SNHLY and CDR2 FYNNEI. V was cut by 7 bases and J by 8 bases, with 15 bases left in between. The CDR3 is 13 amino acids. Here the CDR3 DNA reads TGTGCCAGCATGAGCTATCCACTCGATGAGCAGTTCTTC. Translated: CASMSYPLDEQFF. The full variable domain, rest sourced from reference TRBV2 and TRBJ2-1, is EPEVTQTPSHQVTQMGQEVILRCVPISNHLYFYWYRQILGQKVEFLVSFYNNEISEKSEIFDDQFSVERPDGSNFTLKIRSTKLEDSAMYFCASMSYPLDEQFFGPGTRLTVL.

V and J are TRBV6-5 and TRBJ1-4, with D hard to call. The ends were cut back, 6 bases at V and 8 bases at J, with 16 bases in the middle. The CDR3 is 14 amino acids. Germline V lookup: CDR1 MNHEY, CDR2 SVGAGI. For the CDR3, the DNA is TGTGCCAGCAGCCCTAGTGTCCCGGAGGAAAAACTGTTTTTT. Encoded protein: CASSPSVPEEKLFF.

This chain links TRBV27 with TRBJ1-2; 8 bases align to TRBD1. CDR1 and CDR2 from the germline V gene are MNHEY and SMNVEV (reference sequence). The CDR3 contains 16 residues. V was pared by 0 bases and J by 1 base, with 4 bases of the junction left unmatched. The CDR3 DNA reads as TGTGCCAGCAGTTTATCCGGACAGGGCCATAACTATGGCTACACCTTC. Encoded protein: CASSLSGQGHNYGYTF.

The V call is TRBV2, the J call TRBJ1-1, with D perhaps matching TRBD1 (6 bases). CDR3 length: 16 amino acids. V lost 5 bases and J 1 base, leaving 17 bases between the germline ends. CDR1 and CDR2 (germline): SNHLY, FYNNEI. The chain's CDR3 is CASSRSSRGANTEAFF. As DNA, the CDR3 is TGTGCCAGCAGTCGAAGTTCCAGGGGTGCGAACACTGAAGCTTTCTTT.

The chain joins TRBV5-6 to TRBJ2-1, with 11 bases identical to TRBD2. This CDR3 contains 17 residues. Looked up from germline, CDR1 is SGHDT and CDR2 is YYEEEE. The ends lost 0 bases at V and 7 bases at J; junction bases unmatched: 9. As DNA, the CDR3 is TGTGCCAGCAGCTTGGATATACTAGCGGGAGTAGGGAATGAGCAGTTCTTC. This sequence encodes CASSLDILAGVGNEQFF.

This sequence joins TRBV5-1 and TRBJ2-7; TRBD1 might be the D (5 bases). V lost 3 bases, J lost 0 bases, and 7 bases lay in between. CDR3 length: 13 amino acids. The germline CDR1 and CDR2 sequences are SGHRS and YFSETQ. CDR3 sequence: CASSYDSSYEQYF. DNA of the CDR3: TGCGCCAGCAGCTATGACAGCTCCTACGAGCAGTACTTC. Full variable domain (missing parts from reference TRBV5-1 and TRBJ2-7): KAGVTQTPRYLIKTRGQQVTLSCSPISGHRSVSWYQQTPGQGLQFLFEYFSETQRNKGNFPGRFSGRQFSNSRSEMNVSTLELGDSALYLCASSYDSSYEQYFGPGTRLTVT.